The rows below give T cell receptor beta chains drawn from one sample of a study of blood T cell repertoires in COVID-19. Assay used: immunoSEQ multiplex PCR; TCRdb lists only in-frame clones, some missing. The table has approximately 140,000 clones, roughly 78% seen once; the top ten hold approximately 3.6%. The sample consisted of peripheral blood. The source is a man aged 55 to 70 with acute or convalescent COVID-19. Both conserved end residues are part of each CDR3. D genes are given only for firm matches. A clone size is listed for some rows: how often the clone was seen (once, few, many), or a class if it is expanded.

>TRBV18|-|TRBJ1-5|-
CASSEGPNGNQPQHF
TGTGCCAGCTCAGAGGGCCCCAACGGGAATCAGCCCCAGCATTTT
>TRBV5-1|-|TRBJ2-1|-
CASSLDYYNEQFF
TGCGCCAGCAGCTTGGACTACTACAATGAGCAGTTCTTC
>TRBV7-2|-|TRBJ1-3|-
CASHRGNTMYF
TGTGCCAGCCACCGAGGAAACACCATGTATTTT
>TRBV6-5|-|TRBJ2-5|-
CASSYSVGGKETQYF
TGTGCCAGCAGTTACTCAGTAGGCGGGAAAGAGACCCAGTACTTC
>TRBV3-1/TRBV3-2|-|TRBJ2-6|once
CASSQGHSVAGANVLTF
TGTGCCAGCAGCCAGGGACATTCTGTTGCCGGGGCCAACGTCCTGACTTTC
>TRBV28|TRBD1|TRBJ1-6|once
CASRRGQAGSPLHF
TGTGCCAGCAGAAGGGGACAGGCAGGCTCACCCCTCCACTTT
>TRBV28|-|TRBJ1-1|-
CASSLSGIGGTEAFF
TGTGCCAGCAGTTTATCAGGGATCGGGGGCACTGAAGCTTTCTTT
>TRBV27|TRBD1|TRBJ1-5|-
CASSPSGQQNQPQHF
TGTGCCAGCAGTCCTTCGGGACAGCAGAATCAGCCCCAGCATTTT
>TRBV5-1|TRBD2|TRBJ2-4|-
CASSLETSGMVKNIQYF
TGCGCCAGCAGCTTGGAGACTAGCGGGATGGTCAAAAACATTCAGTACTTC
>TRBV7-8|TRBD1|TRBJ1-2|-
CASSSGTGNYGYTF
TGTGCCAGCAGCTCCGGGACAGGGAACTATGGCTACACCTTC
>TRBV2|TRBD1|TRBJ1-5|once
CASSVSPRQGIGNQPQHF
TGTGCCAGCAGTGTTTCGCCCCGACAGGGGATTGGAAATCAGCCCCAGCATTTT
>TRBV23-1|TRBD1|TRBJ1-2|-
CASSPHQLSGGQNGYTF
TGCGCCAGCAGTCCCCACCAACTGTCAGGGGGGCAGAATGGCTACACCTTC